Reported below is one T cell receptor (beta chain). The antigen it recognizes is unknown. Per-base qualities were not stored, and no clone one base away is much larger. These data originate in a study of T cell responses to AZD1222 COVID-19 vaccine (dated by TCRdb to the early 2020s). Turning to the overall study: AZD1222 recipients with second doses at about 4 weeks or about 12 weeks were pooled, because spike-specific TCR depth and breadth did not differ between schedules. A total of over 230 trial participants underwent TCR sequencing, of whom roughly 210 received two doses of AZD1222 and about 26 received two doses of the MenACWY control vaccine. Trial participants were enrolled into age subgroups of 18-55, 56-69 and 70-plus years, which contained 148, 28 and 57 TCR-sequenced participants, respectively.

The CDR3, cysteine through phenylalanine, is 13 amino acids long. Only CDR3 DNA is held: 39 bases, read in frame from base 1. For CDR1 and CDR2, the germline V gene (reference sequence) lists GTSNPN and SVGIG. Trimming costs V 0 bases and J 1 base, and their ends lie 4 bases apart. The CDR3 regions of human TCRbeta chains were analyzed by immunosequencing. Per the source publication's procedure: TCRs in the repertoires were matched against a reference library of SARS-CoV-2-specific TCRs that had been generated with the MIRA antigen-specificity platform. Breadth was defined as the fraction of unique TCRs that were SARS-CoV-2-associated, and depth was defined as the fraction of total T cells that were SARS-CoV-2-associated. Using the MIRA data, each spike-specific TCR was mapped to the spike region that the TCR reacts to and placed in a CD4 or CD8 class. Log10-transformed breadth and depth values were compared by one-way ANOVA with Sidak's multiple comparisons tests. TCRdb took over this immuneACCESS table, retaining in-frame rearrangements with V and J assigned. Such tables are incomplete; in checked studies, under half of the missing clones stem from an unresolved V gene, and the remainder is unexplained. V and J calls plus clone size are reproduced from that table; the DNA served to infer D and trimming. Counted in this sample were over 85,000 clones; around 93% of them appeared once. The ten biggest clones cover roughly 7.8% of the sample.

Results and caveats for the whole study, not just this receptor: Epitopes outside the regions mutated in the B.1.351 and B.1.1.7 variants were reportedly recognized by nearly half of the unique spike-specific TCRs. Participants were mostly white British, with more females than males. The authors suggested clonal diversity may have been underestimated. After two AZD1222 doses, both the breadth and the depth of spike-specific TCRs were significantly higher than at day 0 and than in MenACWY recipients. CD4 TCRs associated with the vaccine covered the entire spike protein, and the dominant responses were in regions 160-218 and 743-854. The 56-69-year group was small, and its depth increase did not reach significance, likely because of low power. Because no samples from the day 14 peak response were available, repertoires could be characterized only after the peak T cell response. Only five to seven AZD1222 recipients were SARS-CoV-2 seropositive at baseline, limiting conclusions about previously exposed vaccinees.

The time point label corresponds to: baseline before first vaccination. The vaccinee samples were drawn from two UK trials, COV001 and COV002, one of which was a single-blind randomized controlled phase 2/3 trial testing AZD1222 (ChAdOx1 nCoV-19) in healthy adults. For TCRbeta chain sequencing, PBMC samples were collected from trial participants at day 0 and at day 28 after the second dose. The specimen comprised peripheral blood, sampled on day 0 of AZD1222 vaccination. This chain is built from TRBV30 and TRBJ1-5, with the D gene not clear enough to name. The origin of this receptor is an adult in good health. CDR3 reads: CAWSVESNQPQHF. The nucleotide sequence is TGTGCCTGGAGTGTAGAGAGCAATCAGCCCCAGCATTTT.